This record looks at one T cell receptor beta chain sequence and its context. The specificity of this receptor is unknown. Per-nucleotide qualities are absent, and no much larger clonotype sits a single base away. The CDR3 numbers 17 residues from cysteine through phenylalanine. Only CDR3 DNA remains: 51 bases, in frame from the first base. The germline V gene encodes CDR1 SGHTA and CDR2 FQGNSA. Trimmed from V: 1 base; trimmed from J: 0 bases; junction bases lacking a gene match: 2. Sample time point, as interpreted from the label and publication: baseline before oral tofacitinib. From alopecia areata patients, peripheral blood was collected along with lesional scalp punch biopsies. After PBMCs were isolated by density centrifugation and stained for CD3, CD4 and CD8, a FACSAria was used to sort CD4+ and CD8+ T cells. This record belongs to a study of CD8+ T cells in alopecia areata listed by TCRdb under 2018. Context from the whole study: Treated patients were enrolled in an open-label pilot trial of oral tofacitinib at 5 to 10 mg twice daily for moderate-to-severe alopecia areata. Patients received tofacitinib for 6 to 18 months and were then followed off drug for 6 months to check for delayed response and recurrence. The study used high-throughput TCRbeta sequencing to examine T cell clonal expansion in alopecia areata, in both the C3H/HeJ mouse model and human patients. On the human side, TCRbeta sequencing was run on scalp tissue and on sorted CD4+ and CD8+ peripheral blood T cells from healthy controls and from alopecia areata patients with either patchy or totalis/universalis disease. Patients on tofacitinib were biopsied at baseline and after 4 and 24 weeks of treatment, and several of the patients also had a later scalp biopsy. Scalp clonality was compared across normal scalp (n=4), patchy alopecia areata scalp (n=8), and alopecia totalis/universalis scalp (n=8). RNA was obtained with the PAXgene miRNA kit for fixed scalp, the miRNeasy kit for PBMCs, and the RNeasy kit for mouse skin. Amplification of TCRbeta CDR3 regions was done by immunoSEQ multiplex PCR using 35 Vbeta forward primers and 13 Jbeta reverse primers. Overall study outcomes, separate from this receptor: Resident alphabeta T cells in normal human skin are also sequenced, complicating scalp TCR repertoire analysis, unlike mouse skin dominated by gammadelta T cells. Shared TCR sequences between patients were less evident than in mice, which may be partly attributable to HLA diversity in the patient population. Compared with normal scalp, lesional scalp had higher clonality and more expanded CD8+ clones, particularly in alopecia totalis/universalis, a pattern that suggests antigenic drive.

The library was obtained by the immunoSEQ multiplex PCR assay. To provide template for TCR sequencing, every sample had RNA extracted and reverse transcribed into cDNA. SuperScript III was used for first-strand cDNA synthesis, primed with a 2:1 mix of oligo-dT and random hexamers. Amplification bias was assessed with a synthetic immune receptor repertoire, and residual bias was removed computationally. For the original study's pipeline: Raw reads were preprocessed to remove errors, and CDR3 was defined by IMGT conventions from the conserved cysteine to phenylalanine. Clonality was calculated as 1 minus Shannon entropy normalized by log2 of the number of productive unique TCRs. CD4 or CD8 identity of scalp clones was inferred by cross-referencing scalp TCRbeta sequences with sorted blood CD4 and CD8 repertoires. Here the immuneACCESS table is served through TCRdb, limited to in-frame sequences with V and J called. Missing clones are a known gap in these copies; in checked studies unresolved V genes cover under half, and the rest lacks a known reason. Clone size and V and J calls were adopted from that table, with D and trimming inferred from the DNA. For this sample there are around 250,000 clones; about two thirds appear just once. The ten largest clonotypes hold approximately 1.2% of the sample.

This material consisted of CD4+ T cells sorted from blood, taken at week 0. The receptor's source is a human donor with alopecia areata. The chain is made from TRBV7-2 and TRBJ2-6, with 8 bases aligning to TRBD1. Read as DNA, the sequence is TGTGCCAGCAGCTTAGGGGACAGGCTCTCTGGGGCCAACGTCCTGACTTTC. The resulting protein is CASSLGDRLSGANVLTF.